Described below is a single T cell receptor (beta chain) sequence and its context. No antigen is known for it. These data originate in a study of cytomegalovirus exposure and HLA in healthy donors. Points from the study as a whole: In vitro work confirmed that a few CMV-associated chains recognize CMV antigens. The analysis excluded some indistinguishable V segments, including TRBV6-2 and TRBV6-3. The study labeled 164 TCR beta chains cytomegalovirus-associated. Analysis performed later found more than 15,000 TCR beta sequences associated with HLA alleles at 0.05 false discovery rate.

60 Vbeta and 13 Jbeta primers were used in PCR. The data were produced by immunoSEQ multiplex PCR, yet TCRdb's version contains in-frame clones alone and is incomplete. The sample shows fewer than 200,000 clones, 81% of them seen only once. Germline CDR1 ENHRY, CDR2 SYGVKD. V was cut by 7 bases and J by 6 bases, with 15 bases left in between. CDR3 length equals 13 residues. The chain joins TRBV10-3 to TRBJ1-2, with D possibly TRBD1 on 5 matching bases. The clonotype comes from a woman aged 45 to 65 in good health and CMV-seronegative. Sequencing was carried out using PBMCs. The CDR3 loop is CAITILVGHGYTF. Written as DNA, the CDR3 is TGTGCCATCACAATTTTAGTGGGGCATGGCTACACCTTC.